These T cell receptor beta chains were read from a single sample in a study of cytomegalovirus exposure and HLA in healthy donors. Clones were sequenced by immunoSEQ multiplex PCR, and TCRdb holds only the in-frame ones, with some missing. The sample has more than 150,000 clones, about 80% seen once. Sequencing used PBMCs. The receptors were gathered from a man in his forties or fifties in good health and CMV-seronegative. CDR3s include the opening cysteine and the closing phenylalanine or tryptophan. Fields, in order: clone size, D gene, J gene, V gene, CDR3 DNA, CDR3 protein. The D gene is left open where the match is weak. Clone sizes are given selectively: once, few, many, or a class where the clone is expanded.

size: NA
D: NA
J: TRBJ2-7
V: TRBV7-2
DNA: TGTGCCAGTACAGGGTGGGCGGAGTCCTACGAGCAGTACTTC
CDR3: CASTGWAESYEQYF

size: NA
D: NA
J: TRBJ1-2
V: TRBV27
DNA: TGTGCCAGCAGTCGTGGACAGATGAACTATGGCTACACCTTC
CDR3: CASSRGQMNYGYTF

size: NA
D: TRBD2
J: TRBJ2-3
V: TRBV9
DNA: TGTGCCAGCAGCGGGCGGGGGGGCGCTAGCTCAGATACGCAGTATTTT
CDR3: CASSGRGGASSDTQYF

size: NA
D: TRBD2
J: TRBJ2-7
V: TRBV6-1
DNA: TGTGCCAGCAGTGCTAGCGGGGGGCCCTACGAGCAGTACTTC
CDR3: CASSASGGPYEQYF

size: once
D: TRBD2
J: TRBJ2-1
V: TRBV5-4
DNA: TGTGCCAGCAGCTCCAGCCGATGGACTAGCGGTTACAATGAGCAGTTCTTC
CDR3: CASSSSRWTSGYNEQFF

size: once
D: TRBD2
J: TRBJ2-2
V: TRBV2
DNA: TGTGCCAGCAGGCCTAGCGGGAGAGGCGGGGAGCTGTTTTTT
CDR3: CASRPSGRGGELFF

size: few
D: NA
J: TRBJ1-3
V: TRBV7-2
DNA: TGTGCCAGCAGTATCCCCTATCAAACTGGAAACACCATATATTTT
CDR3: CASSIPYQTGNTIYF

size: NA
D: NA
J: TRBJ1-1
V: TRBV7-9
DNA: TGTGCCAGCAGCTTAGGCGCAGGGGAAGCTTTCTTT
CDR3: CASSLGAGEAFF

size: NA
D: TRBD1
J: TRBJ1-1
V: TRBV5-4
DNA: TGTGCCAGCAGCGCAAGGACAGGGATGAACACTGAAGCTTTCTTT
CDR3: CASSARTGMNTEAFF

size: NA
D: NA
J: TRBJ1-1
V: TRBV19
DNA: TGTGCCAGTAGTATAGGAGCCACTGAAGCTTTCTTT
CDR3: CASSIGATEAFF

size: NA
D: NA
J: TRBJ2-3
V: TRBV19
DNA: TGTGCCAGTAGTATGGGGAGGACGGGGGATACGCAGTATTTT
CDR3: CASSMGRTGDTQYF

size: few
D: TRBD2
J: TRBJ2-1
V: TRBV19
DNA: TGTGCCAGTAGTATAGGTGGGCGGGGGGTTAACAATGAGCAGTTCTTC
CDR3: CASSIGGRGVNNEQFF

size: NA
D: NA
J: TRBJ1-2
V: TRBV28
DNA: TGTGCCAGCAGCCCAGGGTTCTATGGCTACACCTTC
CDR3: CASSPGFYGYTF

size: NA
D: NA
J: TRBJ2-2
V: TRBV25-1
DNA: TGTGCCAGCACGGGTGGAGGTAACACCGGGGAGCTGTTTTTT
CDR3: CASTGGGNTGELFF

size: NA
D: NA
J: TRBJ1-1
V: TRBV28
DNA: TGTGCCAGCAGTTTTACTTCCGGGGGTCGGAGCACTGAAGCTTTCTTT
CDR3: CASSFTSGGRSTEAFF

size: NA
D: TRBD2
J: TRBJ2-5
V: TRBV5-4
DNA: TGTGCCAGCAGCAAAGGACTAGCGGGGGACCAAGAGACCCAGTACTTC
CDR3: CASSKGLAGDQETQYF

size: NA
D: NA
J: TRBJ1-1
V: TRBV2
DNA: TGTGCCAGCAGCTACGGACAAGATGAAGCTTTCTTT
CDR3: CASSYGQDEAFF